This T cell receptor (beta chain) was sequenced in a study of shared clonotypes between healthy human individuals. V was trimmed by 9 bases and J by 0 bases, leaving 12 bases between them. Germline CDR1 MNHEY, CDR2 SMNVEV (reference sequence). There are 15 residues in the CDR3. Samples underwent the assay at deep level. Data came from immunoSEQ multiplex PCR; TCRdb stores just in-frame clones and leaves some out. This sample carries under 350,000 clones, around 86% of them seen once, and the ten largest clones take roughly 15%. The rearrangement joins TRBV27 to TRBJ1-6; D unclear. The sample comprised memory CD8+ T cells sorted from blood. Subset described: CD45RO+ cells pooled with CCR7-negative TemRA cells. This receptor was obtained from a young man in good health. The CDR3 DNA is TGTGCCAGTGCATTGCGGGACTCCTATAATTCACCCCTCCACTTT. Its translation is CASALRDSYNSPLHF.